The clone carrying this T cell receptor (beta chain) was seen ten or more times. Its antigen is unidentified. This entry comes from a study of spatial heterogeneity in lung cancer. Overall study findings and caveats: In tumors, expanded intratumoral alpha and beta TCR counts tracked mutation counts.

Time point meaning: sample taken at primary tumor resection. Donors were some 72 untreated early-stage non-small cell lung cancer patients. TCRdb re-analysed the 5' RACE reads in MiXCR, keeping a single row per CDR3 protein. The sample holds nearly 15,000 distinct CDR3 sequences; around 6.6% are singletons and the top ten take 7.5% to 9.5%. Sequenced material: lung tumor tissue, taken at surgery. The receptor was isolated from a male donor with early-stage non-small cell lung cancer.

CDR3 nucleotides: TGCGCCAGCAGCTTTACAGGACACACTGAAGCTTTCTTT. As protein: CASSFTGHTEAFF. The V and J genes are TRBV5-1 and TRBJ1-1; perhaps TRBD1 as D (5 bases). This CDR3 has 13 residues. Per the germline V gene, CDR1 is SGHRS and CDR2 is YFSETQ. Deletions cut 2 bases from V and 3 bases from J, with 8 bases between.